These 24 T cell receptor beta chains were all obtained from the same sample, sequenced in a study of CD8 T cells in ankylosing spondylitis. TCRdb reanalysed the 5' RACE reads using MiXCR and keeps one entry per CDR3 protein. The data contain 130,000 or so distinct CDR3 sequences, 6% to 8.5% of them singletons. Sequencing input: blood, either unsorted or a sorted T cell fraction (not recorded which). All receptors come from a male donor with ankylosing spondylitis or in good health (not recorded which).

This clonotype was seen many times. This rearrangement joins TRBV4-1 to TRBJ2-7; 8 bases match TRBD2. Germline V gene data show CDR1 as MGHRA and CDR2 as YSYEKL. The CDR3 is 14 amino acids. V was clipped by 1 base and J by 6 bases; unmatched bases: 5. Here the CDR3 DNA reads TGCGCCAGCAGCCAAGTACTAGCGGCCGTCGAGCAGTACTTC. Translating it yields CASSQVLAAVEQYF.

This clonotype showed up just a few times. V and J are TRBV12-3 or TRBV12-4 and TRBJ2-3; 13 bases line up with TRBD2. J lost 9 bases, V lost 5 bases, and 14 bases had no gene match. The CDR3 length is 17 residues. The CDR3 region has the DNA TGTGCCAGCAGTCCCCGAGGACTAGCGGGAGTACAGACCACGCAGTATTTT. Its protein is CASSPRGLAGVQTTQYF.

This clonotype was seen repeatedly, ten times or more. V is TRBV12-3 or TRBV12-4 and J is TRBJ2-7, with no clear D. The V gene lost 3 bases and the J gene lost 3 bases, with 12 bases spanning the gap. CDR3 length: 14 residues. In DNA, the CDR3 is TGTGCCAGCAGTTTGTCCGGACGGATCTACGAGCAGTACTTC. It codes for CASSLSGRIYEQYF.

This clonotype came up many times. The chain uses TRBV12-3 or TRBV12-4 and TRBJ2-3; D unclear. V was clipped by 5 bases and J by 4 bases, with 7 bases between them. This CDR3 comprises 12 residues. The CDR3 DNA reads TGTGCCAGCAGTGCTGTCCCAGATACGCAGTATTTT. Amino acid sequence: CASSAVPDTQYF.

This clonotype was seen at least ten times. V and J are TRBV5-6 and TRBJ1-5; D gene uncertain. Deletions cut 0 bases from V and 0 bases from J, with 10 bases between. CDR3 length: 16 amino acids. Germline values: CDR1 SGHDT, CDR2 YYEEEE. The CDR3 sequence is CASSLAGRYSNQPQHF. The CDR3 DNA sequence: TGTGCCAGCAGCTTGGCCGGGAGGTATAGCAATCAGCCCCAGCATTTT. The full variable domain, completed using reference TRBV5-6 and TRBJ1-5, is DAGVTQSPTHLIKTRGQQVTLRCSPKSGHDTVSWYQQALGQGPQFIFQYYEEEERQRGNFPDRFSGHQFPNYSSELNVNALLLGDSALYLCASSLAGRYSNQPQHFGDGTRLSIL.

This clonotype was recorded at least ten times. V usage is TRBV28 and J usage is TRBJ1-1; 7 bases align to TRBD1. V shed 3 bases and J 9 bases; nucleotides not matched to a gene: 7. The CDR3 totals 13 residues. Germline assignment: CDR1 MDHEN and CDR2 SYDVKM. CDR3 nucleotide sequence: TGTGCCAGCAGTTTTATTTGGGACAGTAAAGCTTTCTTT. Amino acids: CASSFIWDSKAFF.

At least ten counts were recorded for this clonotype. The chain carries TRBV20-1 and TRBJ2-2; unclear D gene. Trimming removed 6 bases from V and 5 bases from J, with 16 bases in between. Germline-derived CDR1 and CDR2 are DFQATT and SNEGSKA (reference sequence). This CDR3 has 14 amino acids. Here the CDR3 reads CSAPAGVKTGELFF. In DNA form, the CDR3 reads TGCAGTGCCCCGGCTGGGGTTAAGACCGGGGAGCTGTTTTTT.

In this sample, this clonotype turned up many times. The CDR3 DNA reads as TGTGCCAGCAGCCTGGGACAGGGGAATGGCTACACCTTC. This gives the protein CASSLGQGNGYTF. J is TRBJ1-2 and V is TRBV7-9; TRBD1 aligns across 10 bases. The CDR3 totals 13 residues. The V and J ends lost 5 bases and 6 bases, in that order; junction bases with no gene match: 3. The germline V gene encodes CDR1 SEHNR and CDR2 FQNEAQ (reference sequence). Full variable domain (remainder filled in from reference TRBV7-9 and TRBJ1-2): DTGVSQNPRHKITKRGQNVTFRCDPISEHNRLYWYRQTLGQGPEFLTYFQNEAQLEKSRLLSDRFSAERPKGSFSTLEIQRTEQGDSAMYLCASSLGQGNGYTFGSGTRLTVV.

In its sample, this clonotype was seen many times. CDR3 nucleotides: TGCAGCGCTGGAACTGGCAGCTACACCTTC. Amino acid sequence: CSAGTGSYTF. The gene calls are TRBV29-1 and TRBJ1-2; D gene unclear. Trimming removed 7 bases from V and 9 bases from J, with 12 bases in between. CDR3 size: 10 residues. Germline assignment: CDR1 SQVTM and CDR2 ANQGSEA. Filled out from reference TRBV29-1 and TRBJ1-2, the complete variable domain reads SAVISQKPSRDICQRGTSLTIQCQVDSQVTMMFWYRQQPGQSLTLIATANQGSEATYESGFVIDKFPISRPNLTFSTLTVSNMSPEDSSIYLCSAGTGSYTFGSGTRLTVV.

This clonotype was counted many times. This chain joins TRBV5-1 and TRBJ1-2; D perhaps matches TRBD1 (5 bases). The CDR3 contains 15 residues. Germline V gene data show CDR1 as SGHRS and CDR2 as YFSETQ. Trimming shortened V by 0 bases and J by 1 base, and 10 bases separated the two germline ends. The CDR3 sequence is CASSLDRIDNYGYTF. CDR3 in DNA: TGCGCCAGCAGCTTGGACAGGATTGATAACTATGGCTACACCTTC.

This clonotype was detected ten times or more. The J gene is TRBJ1-2, the V gene TRBV28; D unresolved. Trimming removed 6 bases from V and 6 bases from J, with 14 bases in between. Per the germline V gene, CDR1 is MDHEN and CDR2 is SYDVKM. The CDR3 contains 13 residues. The CDR3 loop reads CASRAGRANGYTF. The CDR3 DNA reads TGTGCCAGCAGGGCTGGACGGGCGAATGGCTACACCTTC.

This clonotype was seen at least ten times. This chain connects TRBV20-1 to TRBJ2-1; 12 bases are shared with TRBD2. V lost 0 bases to trimming and J lost 2 bases; unmatched junction nucleotides: 8. CDR1 is DFQATT and CDR2 is SNEGSKA in the germline V gene (reference sequence). CDR3 length equals 18 residues. The CDR3 sequence is CSARDRLAGEEAYNEQFF. As DNA, the CDR3 is TGCAGTGCTAGAGATCGACTAGCGGGAGAAGAGGCCTACAATGAGCAGTTCTTC.

This clonotype has a count of ten or more. V gene TRBV6-6 combines with J gene TRBJ2-1; D is ambiguous. The CDR3 runs 11 residues. V lost 5 bases to trimming and J lost 9 bases, with 8 bases between them. Germline CDR1 is MNHNY and CDR2 is SVGAGI (reference sequence). In DNA form, the CDR3 reads TGTGCCAGCAGTCCCGCGTTTGAGCAGTTCTTC. Translation gives CASSPAFEQFF.

This clonotype was seen ten or more times. The V call is TRBV20-1, the J call TRBJ1-5; D is unresolved. The germline gives CDR1 DFQATT, CDR2 SNEGSKA (reference sequence). This CDR3 comprises 16 residues. V was pared by 2 bases and J by 0 bases, with 14 bases between. The CDR3 region is CSARSGLSYSNQPQHF. The DNA of the CDR3 is TGCAGTGCTAGATCCGGGTTGAGCTATAGCAATCAGCCCCAGCATTTT.

Ten or more counts support this clonotype. This chain connects TRBV29-1 to TRBJ1-2, with D possibly matching TRBD1 (5 bases). Germline assignment: CDR1 SQVTM and CDR2 ANQGSEA. The CDR3 runs 14 residues. V lost 6 bases and J 7 bases, leaving 21 bases between the germline ends. DNA of the CDR3: TGCAGCGTAATAAACCCCACCAGGGACCGTGGCTACACCTTC. Protein product: CSVINPTRDRGYTF.

The table lists this clonotype with many counts. This chain links TRBV6-1 with TRBJ2-1, with D possibly TRBD1 on 5 matching bases. The V gene's germline CDR1 is MNHNS and CDR2 SASEGT. V lost 4 bases to trimming and J lost 9 bases, with 10 bases between them. The CDR3 is 12 amino acids. CDR3 amino acids: CASSARRGEQFF. Here the CDR3 DNA reads TGTGCCAGCAGTGCCCGAAGGGGTGAGCAGTTCTTC.

This clonotype was picked up many times. The J gene is TRBJ2-7, the V gene TRBV5-1; no firm D call. Deletions cut 1 base from V and 0 bases from J, with 14 bases between. CDR1 is SGHRS and CDR2 is YFSETQ in the germline V gene. The CDR3 sequence is 16 residues long. The CDR3 DNA is TGCGCCAGCAGCTTGAGTCCGGTCGAAAACTCCTACGAGCAGTACTTC. Translation gives CASSLSPVENSYEQYF.

The sample holds many counts of this clonotype. This chain connects TRBV29-1 to TRBJ2-7; D is undetermined. The ends were cut back, 2 bases at V and 3 bases at J, with 8 bases in the middle. Per germline, CDR1 SQVTM and CDR2 ANQGSEA. The CDR3 runs to 12 residues. The CDR3 coding sequence is TGCAGCGTTGAATCGGCGCACTACGAGCAGTACTTC. Translation: CSVESAHYEQYF.

The sample holds many counts of this clonotype. The chain links TRBV10-3 to TRBJ2-7; D is possibly TRBD1 (6 bases). The CDR3 covers 13 residues. CDR1 is ENHRY, CDR2 SYGVKD, per germline. V gave up 8 bases and J gave up 0 bases, with 11 bases separating them. This CDR3 is CAIRDTSSYEQYF. For the CDR3, the DNA is TGTGCCATCCGGGACACTAGCTCCTACGAGCAGTACTTC.

This clonotype was seen at least ten times. The V call is TRBV4-2, the J call TRBJ2-1, with D maybe TRBD2 (6 bases). Germline values: CDR1 LGHNA, CDR2 YNFKEQ. The CDR3 has 13 amino acids. Trimming stripped 11 bases from V and 0 bases from J, with 11 bases between. The CDR3 sequence is CASSTSSYNEQFF. CDR3 coding DNA: TGTGCCTCCTCGACTAGCTCCTACAATGAGCAGTTCTTC.

The table lists this clonotype with many counts. CDR3 nucleotides: TGCGCCAGCATCGAGACAGGGAACACCGGGGAGCTGTTTTTT. It specifies CASIETGNTGELFF. The chain couples TRBV5-1 to TRBJ2-2, with D tentatively TRBD1 (6 bases). The CDR3 length is 14 residues. Trimming left V 6 bases short and J 1 base short, with 10 bases between. The germline V gene encodes CDR1 SGHRS and CDR2 YFSETQ.

The sample holds many counts of this clonotype. CDR3 sequence (DNA): TGCGCCAGCAGCGCCCCGGAGCGGGAGGACTACAATGAGCAGTTCTTC. The encoded protein is CASSAPEREDYNEQFF. The chain uses TRBV5-1 and TRBJ2-1; 9 bases align to TRBD2. V trimming: 4 bases; J trimming: 3 bases; junction bases outside the gene matches: 8. The CDR3 sequence is 16 residues long. The germline V gene encodes CDR1 SGHRS and CDR2 YFSETQ.

This clonotype has just a few counts. This may be a read error, as it is one base from a much larger clone. The J gene is TRBJ2-7, the V gene TRBV18; D ambiguous. The end of the DNA is better explained by TRBJ2-1, so the J call may be wrong. The length of the CDR3 is 12 residues. Germline lookup yields CDR1 KGHSH and CDR2 LQKENI. For the CDR3, the DNA is TGTGCCAGCTCACCACAAAGCTACGAGCAGTTCTTC. The encoded protein is CASSPQSYEQFF.

The table lists this clonotype with many counts. The rearrangement links TRBV20-1 to TRBJ2-7; D may be TRBD1 (5 bases). The CDR3 extends over 15 amino acids. Trimming left V 7 bases short and J 3 bases short, with 22 bases between. Looked up from germline, CDR1 is DFQATT and CDR2 is SNEGSKA (reference sequence). The DNA of the CDR3 is TGCAGTGTAACCTCACCGAGGAAGGGGCTCTACGAGCAGTACTTC. Amino acid sequence: CSVTSPRKGLYEQYF.